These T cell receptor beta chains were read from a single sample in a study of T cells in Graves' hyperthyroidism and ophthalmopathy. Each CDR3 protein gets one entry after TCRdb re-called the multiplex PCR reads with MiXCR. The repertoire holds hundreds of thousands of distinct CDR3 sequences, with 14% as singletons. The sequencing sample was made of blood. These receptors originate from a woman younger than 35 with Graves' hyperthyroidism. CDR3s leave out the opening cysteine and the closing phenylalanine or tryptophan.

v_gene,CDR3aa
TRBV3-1,ASSHHDREITEAF
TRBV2,ASSEPGGLAGDREQF
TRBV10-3,AISASIFPGIPQH
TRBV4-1,ASSLPGGRATDTQY
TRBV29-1,SVEDRNTEAF
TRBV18,ASVRDRQETQY
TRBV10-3,AISKAPYEQF
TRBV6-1,ASSEGQDYEQY
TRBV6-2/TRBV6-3,ASSYSRAGAWYNEQF
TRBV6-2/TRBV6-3,ASSLAGPSGANVLT
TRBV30,AWSSFRTSGRASTRTGELF
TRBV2,ASRGTDTDTQY
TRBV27,ASNPFSGTGFREQY
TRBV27,ASSHHVNTEAF
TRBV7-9,ASSSGTANQPQH
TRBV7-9,ASSPKKKTGGESYGYT
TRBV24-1,ATSGLTGSSYNEQF
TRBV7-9,ASSPNFGGQRLGSSYEQY
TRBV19,ASSIVGGTQY
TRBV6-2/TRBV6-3,ASRRGLSEAF
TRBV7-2,ASSPPGTSGRLNEQF
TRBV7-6,ASSNQQGYNEKLF
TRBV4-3,ASSQEKQGKYYEQY
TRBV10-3,AISESSSEQETQY
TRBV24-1,ATSDSRTAQETQY
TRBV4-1,ASSQETGDGTEAF
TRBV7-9,ASSARLAGPGELF
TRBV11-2,ASSLGGTDNQPQH
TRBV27,ASSLHANIQGGGYT
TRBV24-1,ATSRTGDNQPQH
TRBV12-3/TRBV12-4,AILSGEQF
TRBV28,ASSSPGSSSYNEQF
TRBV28,ASSVPRGLRYEQY
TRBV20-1,SARDPQGGPQH
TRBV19,ASSIPLTSGSTGELF
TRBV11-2,ASSSKFSGSVRDEQY
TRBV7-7,ASSEGTSGGIQETQY
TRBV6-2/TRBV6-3,ASSGDRGQGEKLF
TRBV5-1,ASNNGGSETQY
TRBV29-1,SVDDAGTRQDTQY
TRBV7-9,APAPSRVDGYT
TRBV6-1,ASSPSGRTSYGYT